Many counts were recorded for the clone carrying this T cell receptor beta chain. Its antigen is currently unknown. The data were taken from a study of glioma-infiltrating T cells. The study's findings and limits: Tissue and blood shared very few CDR3 sequences. Tissue-blood divergence was below expectation in non-neoplastic patients, above in gliomas.

Germline V gene lookup returns CDR1 MNHEY and CDR2 SVGEGT. The CDR3 contains 13 residues. V lost 4 bases, J lost 8 bases, and 7 bases stayed unmatched. The iRepertoire nested amplicon-rescue multiplex PCR amplified TCR alpha and beta CDR3s from RNA. TCRdb recomputed calls from the multiplex PCR reads with MiXCR, one row per CDR3 protein. The sample yields roughly 100,000 distinct CDR3 sequences, around 40% seen once. The gene calls are TRBV6-2 or TRBV6-3 and TRBJ1-1, with 7 nucleotides matching TRBD1. Sequencing input: glioma tissue, nonneoplastic brain tissue, or PBMCs (not recorded which). This clonotype originated in a human donor with low-grade glioma or glioblastoma, undergoing nonglioma brain surgery, or in good health (not recorded which). The CDR3 reads CASSSLTGNEAFF. The DNA of the CDR3 is TGTGCCAGCAGTTCCTTGACAGGGAACGAAGCTTTCTTT.